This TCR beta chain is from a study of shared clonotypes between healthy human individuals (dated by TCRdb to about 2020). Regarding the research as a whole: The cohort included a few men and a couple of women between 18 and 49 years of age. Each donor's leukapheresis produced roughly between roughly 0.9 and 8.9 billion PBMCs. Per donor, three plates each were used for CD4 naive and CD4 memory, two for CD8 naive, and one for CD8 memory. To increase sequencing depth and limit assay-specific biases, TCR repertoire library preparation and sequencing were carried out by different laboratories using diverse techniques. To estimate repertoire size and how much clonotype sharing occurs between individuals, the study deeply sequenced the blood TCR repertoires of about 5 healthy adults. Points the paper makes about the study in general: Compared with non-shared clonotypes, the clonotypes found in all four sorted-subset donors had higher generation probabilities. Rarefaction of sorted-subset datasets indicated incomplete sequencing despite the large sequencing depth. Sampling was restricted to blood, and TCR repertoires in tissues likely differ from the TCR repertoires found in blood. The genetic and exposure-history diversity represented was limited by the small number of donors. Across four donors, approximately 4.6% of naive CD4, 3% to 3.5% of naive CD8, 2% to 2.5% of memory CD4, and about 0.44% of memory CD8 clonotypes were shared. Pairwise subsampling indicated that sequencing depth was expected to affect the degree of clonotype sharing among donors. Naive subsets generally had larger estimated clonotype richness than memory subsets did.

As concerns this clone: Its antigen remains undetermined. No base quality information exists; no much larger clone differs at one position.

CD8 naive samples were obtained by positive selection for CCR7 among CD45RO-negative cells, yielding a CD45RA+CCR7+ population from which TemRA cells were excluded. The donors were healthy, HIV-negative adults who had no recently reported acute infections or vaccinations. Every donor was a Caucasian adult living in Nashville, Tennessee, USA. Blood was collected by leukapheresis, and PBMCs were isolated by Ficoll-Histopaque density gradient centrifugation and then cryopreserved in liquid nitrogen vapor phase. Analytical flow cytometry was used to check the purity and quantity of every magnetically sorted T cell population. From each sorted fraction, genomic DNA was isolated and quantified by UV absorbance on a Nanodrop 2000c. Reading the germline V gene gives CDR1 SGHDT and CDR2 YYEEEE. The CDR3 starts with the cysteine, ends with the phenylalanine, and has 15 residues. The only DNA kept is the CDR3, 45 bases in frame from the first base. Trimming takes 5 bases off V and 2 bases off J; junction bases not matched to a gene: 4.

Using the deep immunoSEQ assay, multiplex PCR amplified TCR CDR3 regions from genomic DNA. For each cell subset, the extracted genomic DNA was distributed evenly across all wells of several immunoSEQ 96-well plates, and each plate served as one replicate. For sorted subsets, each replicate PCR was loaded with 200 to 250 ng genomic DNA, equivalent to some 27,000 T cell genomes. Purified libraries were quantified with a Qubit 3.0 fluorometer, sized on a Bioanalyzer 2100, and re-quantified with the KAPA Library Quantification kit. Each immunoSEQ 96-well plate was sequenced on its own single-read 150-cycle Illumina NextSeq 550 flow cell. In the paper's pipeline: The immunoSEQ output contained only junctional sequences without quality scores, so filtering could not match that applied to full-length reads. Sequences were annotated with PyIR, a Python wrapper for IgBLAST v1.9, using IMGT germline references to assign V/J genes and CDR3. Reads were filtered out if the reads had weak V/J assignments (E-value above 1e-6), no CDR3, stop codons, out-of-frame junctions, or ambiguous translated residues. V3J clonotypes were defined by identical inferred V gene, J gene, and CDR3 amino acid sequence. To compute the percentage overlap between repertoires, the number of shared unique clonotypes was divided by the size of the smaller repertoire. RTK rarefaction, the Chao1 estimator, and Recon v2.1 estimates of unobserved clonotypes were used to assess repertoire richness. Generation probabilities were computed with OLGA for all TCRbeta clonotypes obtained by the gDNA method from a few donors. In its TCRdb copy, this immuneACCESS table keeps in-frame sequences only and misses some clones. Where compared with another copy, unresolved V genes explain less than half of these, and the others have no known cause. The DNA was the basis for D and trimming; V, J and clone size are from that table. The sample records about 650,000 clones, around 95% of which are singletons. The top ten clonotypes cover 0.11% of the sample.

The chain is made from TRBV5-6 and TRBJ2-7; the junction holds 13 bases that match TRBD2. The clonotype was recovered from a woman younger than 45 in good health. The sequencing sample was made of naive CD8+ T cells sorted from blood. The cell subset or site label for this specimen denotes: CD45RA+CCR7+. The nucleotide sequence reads TGTGCCAGCAGGGAGGGACTAGCGGGAACCTACGAGCAGTACTTC. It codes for CASREGLAGTYEQYF.